The source of this T cell receptor beta chain is a study of T cells in Graves' hyperthyroidism and ophthalmopathy. The CDR3 regions of TCR beta were amplified from RNA transcripts. Primed by the HTBI set, a first-round RT-PCR was run on the TCR CDR3. TCRdb called the multiplex PCR reads again in MiXCR, with one record for every CDR3 protein. The sample records around 300,000 distinct CDR3 sequences, approximately 19% being singletons. Germline loops: CDR1 LNHDA, CDR2 SQIVND (reference sequence). With 1 base removed from V and 3 bases from J, the gap between germline ends came to 10 bases. There are 15 residues in the CDR3. Whole-study findings and limits: The model predicted ophthalmopathy a median roughly 6.3 months before onset.

In regard to this clonotype: Its cognate antigen is unknown.

The specimen sequenced was blood. The V and J genes are TRBV19 and TRBJ1-5; D is ambiguous. The clonotype was recovered from a man in his fifties or sixties with Graves' ophthalmopathy. The DNA for the CDR3 is TGTGCCAGTAGTATAGGGCCAGCCGACAATCAGCCCCAGCATTTT. Translating it yields CASSIGPADNQPQHF.